Below, 17 T cell receptor beta chains from the same sample are listed, as sequenced in a study of blood T cell repertoires in COVID-19. The assay was immunoSEQ multiplex PCR, and TCRdb's table has in-frame clones only and misses some. The sample shows 200,000 to 250,000 clones, about nine tenths of them seen only once. Sequencing was performed on peripheral blood. Receptors originate from an elderly man with acute or convalescent COVID-19.

The chain uses TRBV7-9 and TRBJ2-3, with TRBD2 as a possible D gene (6 bases). CDR1 SEHNR and CDR2 FQNEAQ come from the germline V gene (reference sequence). The CDR3 has 14 amino acids. V shed 0 bases and J shed 5 bases, with 9 bases lying between them. The CDR3 reads CASSLAGGGDTQYF. CDR3 sequence (DNA): TGTGCCAGCAGCTTAGCGGGAGGAGGAGATACGCAGTATTTT.

In nucleotides, the CDR3 is TGTGCCAGCAGCGTAGCCCCGGCAGCGGGGCAGTACTTC. Translated, it gives CASSVAPAAGQYF. This chain connects TRBV9 to TRBJ2-7, with D perhaps TRBD2 (6 bases). The germline gives CDR1 SGDLS, CDR2 YYNGEE. Deletions cut 0 bases from V and 9 bases from J, with 13 bases between. This CDR3 spans 13 amino acids.

The chain uses TRBV6-2 or TRBV6-3 and TRBJ2-6; D perhaps matches TRBD2 (6 bases). The germline V gene has CDR1 MNHEY and CDR2 SVGEGT. Trimming removed 2 bases at V and 1 base at J, with 6 bases between. The CDR3 is 15 residues long. The CDR3 sequence: CASSYGGSGANVLTF. The DNA for the CDR3 is TGTGCCAGCAGTTACGGGGGGTCTGGGGCCAACGTCCTGACTTTC.

The rearrangement links TRBV4-1 to TRBJ2-1, with 9 bases identical to TRBD2. The CDR3 consists of 16 residues. In germline, CDR1 is MGHRA, CDR2 YSYEKL. J gave up 6 bases and V 3 bases, and 9 bases lay outside the gene matches. The DNA of the CDR3 is TGCGCCAGCAGCCACGGGCGGGAGGGCCCCGTCAATGAGCAGTTCTTC. This codes for CASSHGREGPVNEQFF.

This clone was seen once. The V gene is TRBV11-2, the J gene TRBJ2-7; 9 nucleotides align to TRBD2. Germline V lookup: CDR1 SGHAT, CDR2 FQNNGV. The CDR3 has 15 residues. Trimming cost V 1 base and J 7 bases; bases outside gene matches: 8. CDR3 DNA sequence: TGTGCCAGCAGCTTAGTGGCGGGAGGGCCAAGGGAGCAGTACTTC. Its protein product is CASSLVAGGPREQYF.

The rearrangement links TRBV3-1 (or the pseudogene TRBV3-2) to TRBJ2-1; D remains ambiguous. Trimming removed 0 bases from V and 15 bases from J, with 9 bases in between. CDR1 is LGHDT, CDR2 YNNKEL, per germline (reference sequence). There are 11 residues in the CDR3. Written as DNA, the CDR3 is TGTGCCAGCAGCCAAGATTCCCGTCTGTTCTTC. It is translated as CASSQDSRLFF.

The chain combines TRBV6-2 or TRBV6-3 with TRBJ2-6, with D maybe TRBD1 (5 bases). The germline V and J ends were trimmed by 0 bases and 0 bases, with 9 bases remaining between them. CDR1 MNHEY and CDR2 SVGEGT come from the germline V gene. The length of the CDR3 is 17 residues. DNA of the CDR3: TGTGCCAGCAGTTACTCGACAGTCCTCTCTGGGGCCAACGTCCTGACTTTC. Its protein is CASSYSTVLSGANVLTF.

The chain uses TRBV7-8 and TRBJ2-2; tentative D call: TRBD2 (7 bases). Trimming stripped 4 bases from V and 8 bases from J, with 26 bases between. Germline CDR1 reads SGHVS; CDR2 reads FQNEAQ. The CDR3 totals 18 residues. The CDR3 nucleotides read TGTGCCAGCAGCTACAGATTAAGGGGGGGCGAAAAGGCTGGGGAGCTGTTTTTT. Protein product: CASSYRLRGGEKAGELFF.

The chain carries TRBV7-8 and TRBJ2-5; a weak D match, TRBD2 (5 bases). CDR1 is SGHVS and CDR2 is FQNEAQ in the germline V gene. CDR3 length equals 16 residues. V was pared by 1 base and J by 0 bases, with 12 bases between. The CDR3 sequence is CASSLGRVLHQETQYF. CDR3 nucleotide sequence: TGTGCCAGCAGCTTAGGGCGGGTCCTTCACCAAGAGACCCAGTACTTC.

The rearrangement links TRBV11-2 to TRBJ2-1; 11 positions agree with TRBD2. CDR3 size: 15 residues. The germline V gene has CDR1 SGHAT and CDR2 FQNNGV. Germline trimming cut 3 bases from V and 5 bases from J; bases unmatched to any gene: 3. The CDR3 reads CASSFLAGGDNEQFF. In DNA form, the CDR3 reads TGTGCCAGCAGCTTTCTAGCGGGAGGTGACAATGAGCAGTTCTTC.

The chain has TRBV5-1 and TRBJ2-2; D is possibly TRBD2 (5 bases). This CDR3 contains 14 residues. V lost 5 bases to trimming and J lost 6 bases, with 14 bases between them. CDR1 is SGHRS, CDR2 YFSETQ, per germline. CDR3 bases: TGCGCCAGCAGGTTAGCGCCCCAAGCCGGGGAGCTGTTTTTT. Translated: CASRLAPQAGELFF.

The genes are TRBV12-3 or TRBV12-4 and TRBJ2-7; D is unresolved. The CDR3 totals 13 residues. V lost 0 bases to trimming and J lost 2 bases, with 5 bases between them. The CDR3 bases are TGTGCCAGCAGTTTAGCGCTAGCCTACGAGCAGTACGTC. This gives the protein CASSLALAYEQYV.

This chain uses TRBV10-2 with TRBJ1-1, with a weak D call TRBD1 (5 bases). Germline V gene lookup returns CDR1 WSHSY and CDR2 SAAADI. The CDR3 is 12 residues long. V dropped 4 bases and J dropped 5 bases, with 8 bases sitting between them. CDR3 residues: CASSVQGTEAFF. The CDR3 bases are TGCGCCAGCAGTGTTCAGGGTACTGAAGCTTTCTTT.

The genes are TRBV18 and TRBJ1-2, with 7 bases matching TRBD1. The V gene end was trimmed by 0 bases and the J gene end by 4 bases; junction bases not matched to a gene: 5. The CDR3 runs to 15 residues. Germline lookup yields CDR1 KGHSH and CDR2 LQKENI. The CDR3 nucleotides read TGTGCCAGCTCACCACCAGGGACAGTCTTCTATGGCTACACCTTC. Translated: CASSPPGTVFYGYTF.

This chain connects TRBV27 to TRBJ1-1, with D unresolved. CDR3 length equals 14 residues. V was cut by 1 base and J by 1 base, with 7 bases left in between. Per germline, CDR1 MNHEY and CDR2 SMNVEV (reference sequence). The CDR3 is CASSLYAGNTEAFF. In nucleotides, the CDR3 is TGTGCCAGCAGTTTATATGCAGGGAACACTGAAGCTTTCTTT.

This sequence joins TRBV7-3 and TRBJ2-5; TRBD1 matches at 9 bases. Germline values: CDR1 SGHTA, CDR2 FQGTGA. This CDR3 contains 14 residues. The trim removed 3 bases at V and 5 bases at J, leaving 4 bases unmatched. The chain's CDR3 is CASSLTGGHETQYF. The CDR3 coding sequence is TGTGCCAGCAGCTTGACAGGGGGACACGAGACCCAGTACTTC.

The genes are TRBV4-2 and TRBJ2-2; TRBD1 matches 7 bases. The CDR3 covers 15 residues. Germline loops: CDR1 LGHNA, CDR2 YNFKEQ. The trim removed 4 bases at V and 1 base at J, leaving 3 bases unmatched. CDR3 amino acids: CASSRGQLNTGELFF. CDR3 DNA: TGTGCCAGCAGCCGGGGACAGCTGAACACCGGGGAGCTGTTTTTT.